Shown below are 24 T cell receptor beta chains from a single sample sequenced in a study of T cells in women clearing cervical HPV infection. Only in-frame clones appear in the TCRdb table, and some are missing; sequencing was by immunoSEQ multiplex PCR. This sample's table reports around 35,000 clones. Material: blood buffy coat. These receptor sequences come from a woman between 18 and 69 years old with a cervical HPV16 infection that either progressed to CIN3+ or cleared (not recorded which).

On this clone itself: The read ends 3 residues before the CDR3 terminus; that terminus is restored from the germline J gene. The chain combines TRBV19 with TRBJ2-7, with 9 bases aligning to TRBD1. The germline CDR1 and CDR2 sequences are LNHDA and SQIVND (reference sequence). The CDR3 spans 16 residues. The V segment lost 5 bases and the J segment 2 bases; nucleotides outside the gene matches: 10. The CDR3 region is CASSGRGTGNPYEQYF. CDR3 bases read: TGTGCCAGTAGTGGGAGAGGGACAGGGAACCCCTACGAG.

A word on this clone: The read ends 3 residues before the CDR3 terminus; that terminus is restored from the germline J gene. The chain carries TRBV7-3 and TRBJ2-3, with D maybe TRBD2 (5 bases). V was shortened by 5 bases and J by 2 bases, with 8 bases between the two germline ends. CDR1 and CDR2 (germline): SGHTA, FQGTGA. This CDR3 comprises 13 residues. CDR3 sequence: CASSLAYTDTQYF. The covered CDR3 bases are TGTGCCAGCAGCCTAGCATACACAGATACG.

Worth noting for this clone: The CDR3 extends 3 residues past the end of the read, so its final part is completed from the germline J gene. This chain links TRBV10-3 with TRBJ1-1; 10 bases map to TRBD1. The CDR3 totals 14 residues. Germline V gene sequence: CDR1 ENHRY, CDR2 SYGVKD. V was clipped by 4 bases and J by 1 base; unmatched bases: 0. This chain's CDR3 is CAISGDRGNTEAFF. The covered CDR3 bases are TGTGCCATCAGTGGGGACAGGGGGAACACTGAA.

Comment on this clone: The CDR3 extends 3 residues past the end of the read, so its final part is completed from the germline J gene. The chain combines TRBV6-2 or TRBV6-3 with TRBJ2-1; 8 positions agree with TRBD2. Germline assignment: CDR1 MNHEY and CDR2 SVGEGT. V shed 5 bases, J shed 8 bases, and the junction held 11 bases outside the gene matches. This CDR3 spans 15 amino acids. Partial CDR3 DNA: TGTGCCAGCAGTCAACGGGGTAGCGGGATCTATGAG. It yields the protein CASSQRGSGIYE. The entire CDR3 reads CASSQRGSGIYEQFF.

The CDR3: CASTLDRHYEQYF. The sequenced part of the CDR3 DNA is TGTGCCAGCACCCTGGACAGACACTACGAG. V and J are TRBV2 and TRBJ2-7; TRBD1 is a possible D gene (6 bases). With the read ending 3 residues before the CDR3 end, the germline J gene is used to fill in that end. Germline loops: CDR1 SNHLY, CDR2 FYNNEI. The ends were cut back, 7 bases at V and 3 bases at J, with 13 bases in the middle. The CDR3 has 13 residues.

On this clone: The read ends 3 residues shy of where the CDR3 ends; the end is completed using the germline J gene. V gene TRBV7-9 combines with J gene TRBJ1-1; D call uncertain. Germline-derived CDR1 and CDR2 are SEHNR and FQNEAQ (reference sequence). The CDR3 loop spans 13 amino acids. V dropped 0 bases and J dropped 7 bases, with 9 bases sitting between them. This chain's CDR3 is CASSLAGAYEAFF. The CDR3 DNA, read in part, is TGTGCCAGCAGCTTAGCTGGTGCCTATGAA.

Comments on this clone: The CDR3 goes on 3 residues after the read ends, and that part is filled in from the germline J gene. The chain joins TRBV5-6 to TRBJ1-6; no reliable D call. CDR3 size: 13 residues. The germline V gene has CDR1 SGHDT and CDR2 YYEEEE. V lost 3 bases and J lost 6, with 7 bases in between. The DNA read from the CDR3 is TGTGCCAGCAGCTCAGGAGGTAATTCACCC. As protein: CASSSGGNSP. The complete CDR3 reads CASSSGGNSPLHF.

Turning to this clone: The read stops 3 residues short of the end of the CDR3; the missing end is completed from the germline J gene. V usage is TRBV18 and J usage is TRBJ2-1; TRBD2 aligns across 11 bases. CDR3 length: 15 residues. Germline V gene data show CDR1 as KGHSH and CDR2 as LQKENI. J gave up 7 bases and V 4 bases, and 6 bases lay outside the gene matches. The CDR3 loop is CASSLVTSGENEQFF. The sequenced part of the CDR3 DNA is TGTGCCAGCTCACTGGTGACTAGCGGGGAAAATGAG. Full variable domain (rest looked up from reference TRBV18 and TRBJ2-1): NAGVMQNPRHLVRRRGQEARLRCSPMKGHSHVYWYRQLPEEGLKFMVYLQKENIIDESGMPKERFSAEFPKEGPSILRIQQVVRGDSAAYFCASSLVTSGENEQFFGPGTRLTVL.

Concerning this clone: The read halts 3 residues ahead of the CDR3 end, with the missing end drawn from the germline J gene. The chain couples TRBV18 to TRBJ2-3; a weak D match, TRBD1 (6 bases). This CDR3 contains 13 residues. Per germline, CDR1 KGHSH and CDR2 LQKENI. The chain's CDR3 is CASSPGTKETQYF. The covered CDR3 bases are TGTGCCAGCTCGCCCGGGACAAAAGAGACG.

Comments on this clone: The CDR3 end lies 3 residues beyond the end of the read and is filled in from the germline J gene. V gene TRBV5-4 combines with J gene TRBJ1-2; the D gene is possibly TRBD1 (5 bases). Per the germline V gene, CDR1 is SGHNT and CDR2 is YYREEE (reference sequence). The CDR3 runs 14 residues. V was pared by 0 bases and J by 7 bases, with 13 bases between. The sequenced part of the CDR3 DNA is TGTGCCAGCAGCTTGGCTCACAGCGGGGCTGGC. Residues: CASSLAHSGAG. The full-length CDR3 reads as CASSLAHSGAGYTF. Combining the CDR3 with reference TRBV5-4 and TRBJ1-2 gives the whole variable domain ETGVTQSPTHLIKTRGQQVTLRCSSQSGHNTVSWYQQALGQGPQFIFQYYREEENGRGNFPPRFSGLQFPNYSSELNVNALELDDSALYLCASSLAHSGAGYTFGSGTRLTVV.

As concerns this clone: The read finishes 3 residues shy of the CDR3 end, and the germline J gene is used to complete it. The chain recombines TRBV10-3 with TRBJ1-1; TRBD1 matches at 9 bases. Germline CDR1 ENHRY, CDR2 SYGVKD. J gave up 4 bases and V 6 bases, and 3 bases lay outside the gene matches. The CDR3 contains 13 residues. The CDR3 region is CAIRETGGTEAFF. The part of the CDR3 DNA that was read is TGTGCCATCAGAGAGACAGGGGGCACTGAA.

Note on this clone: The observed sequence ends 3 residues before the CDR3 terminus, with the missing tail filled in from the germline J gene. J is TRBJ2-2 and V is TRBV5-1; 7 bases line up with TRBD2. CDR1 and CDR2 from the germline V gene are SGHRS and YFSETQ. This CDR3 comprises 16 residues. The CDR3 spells CASSITGGTGANVLFF. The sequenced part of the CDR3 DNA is TGCGCCAGCAGCATAACGGGGGGAACTGGGGCCAACGTG.

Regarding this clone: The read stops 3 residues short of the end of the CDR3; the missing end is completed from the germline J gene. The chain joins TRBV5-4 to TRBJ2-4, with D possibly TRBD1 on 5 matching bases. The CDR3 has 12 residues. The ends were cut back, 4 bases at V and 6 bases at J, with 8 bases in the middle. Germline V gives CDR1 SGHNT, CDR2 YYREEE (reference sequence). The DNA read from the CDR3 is TGTGCCAGCAGCGCAGACAGAAACATT. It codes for CASSADRNI. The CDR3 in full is CASSADRNIQYF.

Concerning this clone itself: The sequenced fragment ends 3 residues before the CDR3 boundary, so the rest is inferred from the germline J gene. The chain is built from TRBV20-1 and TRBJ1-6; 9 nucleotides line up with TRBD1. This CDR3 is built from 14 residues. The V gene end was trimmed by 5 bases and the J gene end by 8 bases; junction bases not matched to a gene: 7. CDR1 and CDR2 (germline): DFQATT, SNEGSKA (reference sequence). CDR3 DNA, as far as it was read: TGCAGTGCTGCTGAGACAGGGGGACATTCACCC. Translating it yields CSAAETGGHSP. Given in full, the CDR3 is CSAAETGGHSPLHF.

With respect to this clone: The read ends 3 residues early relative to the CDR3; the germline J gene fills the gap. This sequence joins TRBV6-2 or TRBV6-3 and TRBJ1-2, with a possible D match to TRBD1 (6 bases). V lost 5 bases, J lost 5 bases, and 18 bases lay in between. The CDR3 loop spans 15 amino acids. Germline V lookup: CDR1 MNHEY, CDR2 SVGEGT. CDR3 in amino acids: CASSRGGRRDYGYTF. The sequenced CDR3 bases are TGTGCCAGCAGTCGAGGGGGTAGACGGGATTATGGC.

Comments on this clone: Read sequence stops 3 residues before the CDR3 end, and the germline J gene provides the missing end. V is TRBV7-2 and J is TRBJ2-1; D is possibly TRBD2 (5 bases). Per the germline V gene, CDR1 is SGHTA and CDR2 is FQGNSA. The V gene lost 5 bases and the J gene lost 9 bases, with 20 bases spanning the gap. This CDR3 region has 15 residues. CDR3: CASSPRSAGGGEQFF. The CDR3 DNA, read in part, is TGTGCCAGCAGCCCACGTTCTGCGGGTGGAGGTGAG.

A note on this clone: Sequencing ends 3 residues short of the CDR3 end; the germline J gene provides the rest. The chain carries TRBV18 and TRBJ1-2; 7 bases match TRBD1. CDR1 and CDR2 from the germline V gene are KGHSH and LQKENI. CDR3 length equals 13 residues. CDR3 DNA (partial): TGTGCCAGCTCATTGGGGACAGCGAACATC. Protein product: CASSLGTANI. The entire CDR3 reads CASSLGTANIYTF. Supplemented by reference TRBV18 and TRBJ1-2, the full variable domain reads NAGVMQNPRHLVRRRGQEARLRCSPMKGHSHVYWYRQLPEEGLKFMVYLQKENIIDESGMPKERFSAEFPKEGPSILRIQQVVRGDSAAYFCASSLGTANIYTFGSGTRLTVV.

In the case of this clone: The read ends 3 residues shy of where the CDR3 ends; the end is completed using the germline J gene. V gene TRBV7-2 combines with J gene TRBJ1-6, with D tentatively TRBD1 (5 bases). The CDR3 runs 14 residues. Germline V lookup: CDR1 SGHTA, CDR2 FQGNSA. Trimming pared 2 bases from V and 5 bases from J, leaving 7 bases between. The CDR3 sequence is CASSLRQNNSPLHF. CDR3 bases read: TGTGCCAGCAGCTTAAGACAGAATAATTCACCC.

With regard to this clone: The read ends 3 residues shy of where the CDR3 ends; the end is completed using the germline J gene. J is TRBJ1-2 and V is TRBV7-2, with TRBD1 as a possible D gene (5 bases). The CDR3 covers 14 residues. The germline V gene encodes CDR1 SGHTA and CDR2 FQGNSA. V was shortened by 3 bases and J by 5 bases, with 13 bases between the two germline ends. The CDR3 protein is CASSFQTRDYGYTF. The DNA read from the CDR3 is TGTGCCAGCAGCTTTCAAACCAGGGATTATGGC. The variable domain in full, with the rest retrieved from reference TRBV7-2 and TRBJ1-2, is GAGVSQSPSNKVTEKGKDVELRCDPISGHTALYWYRQSLGQGLEFLIYFQGNSAPDKSGLPSDRFSAERTGGSVSTLTIQRTQQEDSAVYLCASSFQTRDYGYTFGSGTRLTVV.

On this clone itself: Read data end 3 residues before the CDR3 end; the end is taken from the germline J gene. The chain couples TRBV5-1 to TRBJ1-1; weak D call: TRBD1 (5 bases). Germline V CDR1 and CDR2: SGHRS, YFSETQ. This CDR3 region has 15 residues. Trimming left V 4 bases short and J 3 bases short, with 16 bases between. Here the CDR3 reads CASSPTTGGDTEAFF. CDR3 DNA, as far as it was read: TGCGCCAGCAGCCCGACGACGGGAGGGGACACTGAA.

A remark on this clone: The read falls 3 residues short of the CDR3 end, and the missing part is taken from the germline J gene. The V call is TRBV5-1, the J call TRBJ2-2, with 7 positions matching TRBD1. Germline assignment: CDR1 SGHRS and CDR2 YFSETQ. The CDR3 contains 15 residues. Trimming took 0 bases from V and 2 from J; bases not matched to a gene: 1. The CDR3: CASSLGQGNTGELFF. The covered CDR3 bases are TGCGCCAGCAGCTTGGGACAGGGAAACACCGGGGAG.

CDR3 DNA, as far as it was read: TGTGCCAGCGGTCAGTTTGCCCATGAG. Encoded protein: CASGQFAHE. Given in full, the CDR3 is CASGQFAHEQFF. The chain carries TRBV7-3 and TRBJ2-1; D uncertain. The observed sequence ends 3 residues before the CDR3 terminus, with the missing tail filled in from the germline J gene. The germline CDR1 and CDR2 sequences are SGHTA and FQGTGA. This CDR3 comprises 12 residues. Trimming cost V 8 bases and J 8 bases, with 13 bases left between them.

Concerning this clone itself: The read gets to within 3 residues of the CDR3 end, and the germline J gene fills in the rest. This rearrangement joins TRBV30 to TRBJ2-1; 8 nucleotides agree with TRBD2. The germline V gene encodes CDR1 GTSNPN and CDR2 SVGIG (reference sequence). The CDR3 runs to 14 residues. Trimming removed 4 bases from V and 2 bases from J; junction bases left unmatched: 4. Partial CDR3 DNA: TGTGCCTGGAAAACGGGGGGGGCCTACAATGAG. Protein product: CAWKTGGAYNE. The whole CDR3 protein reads CAWKTGGAYNEQFF.

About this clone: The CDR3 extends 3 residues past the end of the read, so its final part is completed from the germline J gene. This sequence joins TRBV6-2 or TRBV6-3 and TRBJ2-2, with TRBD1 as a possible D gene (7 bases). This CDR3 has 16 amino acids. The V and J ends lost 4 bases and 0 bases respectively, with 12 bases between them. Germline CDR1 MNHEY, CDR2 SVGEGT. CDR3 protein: CASSSGRGANTGELFF. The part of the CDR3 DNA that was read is TGTGCCAGCAGTTCCGGCAGGGGGGCGAACACCGGGGAG.